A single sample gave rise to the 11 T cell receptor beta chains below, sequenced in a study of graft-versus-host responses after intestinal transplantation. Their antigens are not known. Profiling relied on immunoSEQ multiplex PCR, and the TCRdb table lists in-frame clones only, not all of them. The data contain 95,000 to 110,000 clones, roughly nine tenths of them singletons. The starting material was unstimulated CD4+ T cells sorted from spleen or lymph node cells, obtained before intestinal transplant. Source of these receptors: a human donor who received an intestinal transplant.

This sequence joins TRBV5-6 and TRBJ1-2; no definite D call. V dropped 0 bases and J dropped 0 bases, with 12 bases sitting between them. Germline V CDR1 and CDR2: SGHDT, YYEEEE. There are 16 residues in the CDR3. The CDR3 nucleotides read TGTGCCAGCAGCTTGGAAGTGCGCAGCGCTAACTATGGCTACACCTTC. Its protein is CASSLEVRSANYGYTF.

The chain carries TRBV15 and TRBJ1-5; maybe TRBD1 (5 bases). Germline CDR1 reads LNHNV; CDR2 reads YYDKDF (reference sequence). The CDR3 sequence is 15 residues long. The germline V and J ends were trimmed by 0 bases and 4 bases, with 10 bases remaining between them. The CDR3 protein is CATSREAEGNQPQHF. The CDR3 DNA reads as TGTGCCACCAGCAGAGAAGCGGAGGGGAATCAGCCCCAGCATTTT.

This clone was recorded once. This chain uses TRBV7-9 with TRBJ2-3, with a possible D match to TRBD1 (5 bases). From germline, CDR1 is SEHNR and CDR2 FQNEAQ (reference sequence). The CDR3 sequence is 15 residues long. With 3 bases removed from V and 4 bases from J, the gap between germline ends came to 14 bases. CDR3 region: CASSFQGWRADTQYF. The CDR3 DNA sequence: TGTGCCAGCAGCTTTCAGGGATGGAGAGCAGATACGCAGTATTTT.

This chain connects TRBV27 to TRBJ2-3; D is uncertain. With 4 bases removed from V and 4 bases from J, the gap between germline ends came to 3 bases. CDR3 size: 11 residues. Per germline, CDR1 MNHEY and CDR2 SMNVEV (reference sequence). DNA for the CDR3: TGTGCCAGCAGTTATCCAGATACGCAGTATTTT. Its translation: CASSYPDTQYF.

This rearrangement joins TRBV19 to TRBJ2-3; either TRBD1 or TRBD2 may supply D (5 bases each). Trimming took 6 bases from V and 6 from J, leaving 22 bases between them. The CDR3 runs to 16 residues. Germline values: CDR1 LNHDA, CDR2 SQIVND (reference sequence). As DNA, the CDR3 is TGTGCCAGTAGACAAATGATGGGACCCACCCCGGATACGCAGTATTTT. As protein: CASRQMMGPTPDTQYF. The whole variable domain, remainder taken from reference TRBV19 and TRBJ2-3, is DGGITQSPKYLFRKEGQNVTLSCEQNLNHDAMYWYRQDPGQGLRLIYYSQIVNDFQKGDIAEGYSVSREKKESFPLTVTSAQKNPTAFYLCASRQMMGPTPDTQYFGPGTRLTVL.

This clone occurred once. CDR3 DNA: TGTGCCAGCAGCAGATTAGTTTCCGAGACCCAGTACTTC. Its protein product is CASSRLVSETQYF. V gene TRBV5-6 combines with J gene TRBJ2-5; D unclear. Germline CDR1 reads SGHDT; CDR2 reads YYEEEE. The CDR3 extends over 13 amino acids. Trimming took 4 bases from V and 5 from J, leaving 12 bases between them.

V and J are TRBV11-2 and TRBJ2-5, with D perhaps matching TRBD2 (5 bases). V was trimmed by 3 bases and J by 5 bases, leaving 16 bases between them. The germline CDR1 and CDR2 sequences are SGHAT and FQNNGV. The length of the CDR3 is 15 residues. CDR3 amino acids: CASSLSTSLLETQYF. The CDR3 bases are TGTGCCAGCAGCTTGAGTACTAGTCTTCTGGAGACCCAGTACTTC.

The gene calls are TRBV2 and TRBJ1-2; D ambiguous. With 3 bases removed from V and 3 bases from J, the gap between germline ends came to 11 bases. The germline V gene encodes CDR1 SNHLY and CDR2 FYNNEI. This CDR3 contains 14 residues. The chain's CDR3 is CASSDMGNDYGYTF. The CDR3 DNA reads TGTGCCAGCAGTGATATGGGAAACGACTATGGCTACACCTTC.

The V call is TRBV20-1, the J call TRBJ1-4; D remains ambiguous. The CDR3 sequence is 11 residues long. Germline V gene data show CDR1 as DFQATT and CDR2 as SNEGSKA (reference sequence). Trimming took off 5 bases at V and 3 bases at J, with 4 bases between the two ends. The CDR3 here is CSAPSNEKLFF. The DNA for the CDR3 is TGCAGTGCTCCCTCTAATGAAAAACTGTTTTTT.

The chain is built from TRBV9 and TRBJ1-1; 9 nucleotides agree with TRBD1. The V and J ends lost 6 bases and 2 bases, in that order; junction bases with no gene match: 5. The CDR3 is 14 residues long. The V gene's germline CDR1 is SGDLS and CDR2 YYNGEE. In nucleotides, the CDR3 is TGTGCCAGCACCAAAACAGGGGGCAACACTGAAGCTTTCTTT. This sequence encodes CASTKTGGNTEAFF.

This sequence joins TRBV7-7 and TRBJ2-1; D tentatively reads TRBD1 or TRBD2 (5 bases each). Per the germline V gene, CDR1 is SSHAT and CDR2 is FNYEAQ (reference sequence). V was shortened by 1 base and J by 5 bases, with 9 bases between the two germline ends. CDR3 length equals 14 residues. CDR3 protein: CASSLGRGDNEQFF. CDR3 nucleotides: TGTGCCAGCAGCTTAGGTAGGGGAGACAATGAGCAGTTCTTC. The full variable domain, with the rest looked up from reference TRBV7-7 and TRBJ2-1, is GAGVSQSPRYKVTKRGQDVTLRCDPISSHATLYWYQQALGQGPEFLTYFNYEAQPDKSGLPSDRFSAERPEGSISTLTIQRTEQRDSAMYRCASSLGRGDNEQFFGPGTRLTVL.